This record concerns one TCR beta chain sequence. What it recognizes is unknown. The sample comes from a study of metastatic and nonmetastatic thyroid tumors. The wider study: Malignant thyroid and benign thyroid patients provided blood and tumor or nodule tissue whose repertoires were compared. Findings and caveats of the study: Significantly greater TCR beta diversity was reportedly found in malignant thyroid tumors than in benign nodules (in blood and tumor).

The V gene end was trimmed by 1 base and the J gene end by 6 bases; junction bases not matched to a gene: 5. CDR1 is SGHNT, CDR2 YENEEA, per germline. This CDR3 is 15 amino acids long. Original processing methods: Differences in CDR3 between clinicopathological groups were drawn on to build a classifier intended to discriminate distant-metastatic papillary thyroid cancer patients. Using MiXCR, TCRdb reanalyzed the PCR reads. The V and J calls were determined by TCRdb, not by the authors. The sample contains about 3,500 clones, roughly a third of which appear only once. Treatment of any kind had been given to no patient before thyroid surgery.

This clonotype was obtained from a male donor with papillary thyroid cancer or a benign thyroid nodule (not recorded which). Some clones in this sample may be carry-over from other donors' samples. The chain joins TRBV11-3 to TRBJ1-3, with 8 bases matching TRBD1. The sequencing input was adjacent normal tissue. CDR3 coding DNA: TGTGCCAGCAGCTTAGCCTCGGACAGGGTAAACACCATATATTTT. Translating gives CASSLASDRVNTIYF.